A single sample gave rise to the 25 T cell receptor beta chains below, sequenced in a study of control samples from healthy donors and cancer patients. Here immunoSEQ multiplex PCR was the method, and the copy in TCRdb shows in-frame clones only, minus some. The profile shows some 130,000 clones, 80% to 95% of them singletons. The sequencing input was blood. Receptors were obtained from a man aged 40-49 years in good health.

The chain uses TRBV7-9 and TRBJ1-4, with 9 bases aligning to TRBD1. Germline trimming cut 5 bases from V and 6 bases from J; bases unmatched to any gene: 10. Germline values: CDR1 SEHNR, CDR2 FQNEAQ (reference sequence). CDR3 length equals 16 residues. For the CDR3, the DNA is TGTGCCAGCAGCGCCCTACCTTGGACAGGGGATGAAAAACTGTTTTTT. Protein sequence: CASSALPWTGDEKLFF.

V gene TRBV28 combines with J gene TRBJ2-6; D is unclear. Germline values: CDR1 MDHEN, CDR2 SYDVKM. The CDR3 runs to 13 residues. Between the trimmed V and J ends, which lost 2 bases and 2 bases, there was a span of 1 base. The CDR3: CASSLPGANVLTF. The DNA of the CDR3 is TGTGCCAGCAGTTTACCTGGGGCCAACGTCCTGACTTTC. The variable domain in full, with the rest retrieved from reference TRBV28 and TRBJ2-6, is DVKVTQSSRYLVKRTGEKVFLECVQDMDHENMFWYRQDPGLGLRLIYFSYDVKMKEKGDIPEGYSVSREKKERFSLILESASTNQTSMYLCASSLPGANVLTFGAGSRLTVL.

This clone turned up a few times. The J gene is TRBJ2-3, the V gene TRBV6-1; D perhaps matches TRBD1 (6 bases). The CDR3 is made up of 16 amino acids. Germline V gene sequence: CDR1 MNHNS, CDR2 SASEGT. The V end lost 2 bases, the J end lost 8 bases, and 20 bases lay between the germline ends. The CDR3 sequence: CASSESGGGTGSTQYF. CDR3 sequence (DNA): TGTGCCAGCAGTGAATCCGGCGGAGGTACAGGGAGTACGCAGTATTTT.

The chain employs TRBV2 and TRBJ2-7, with TRBD1 matching over 7 bases. The CDR3 loop spans 14 amino acids. V lost 7 bases and J lost 3; bases outside the gene matches: 9. Germline lookup yields CDR1 SNHLY and CDR2 FYNNEI. In nucleotides, the CDR3 is TGTGCCAGCATCTCCTCGGGACAGAACTACGAGCAGTACTTC. This gives the protein CASISSGQNYEQYF.

V usage is TRBV12-3 or TRBV12-4 and J usage is TRBJ1-1; D is possibly TRBD1 (5 bases). The CDR3 has 12 amino acids. V was clipped by 10 bases and J by 6 bases, with 15 bases between them. As DNA, the CDR3 is TGTGCCACCAACAGGCTGGAGGCTGAAGCTTTCTTT. It encodes CATNRLEAEAFF.

The chain recombines TRBV3-1 (or the pseudogene TRBV3-2) with TRBJ2-5; D unclear. The CDR3 consists of 13 residues. The germline V gene has CDR1 LGHDT and CDR2 YNNKEL (reference sequence). V dropped 4 bases and J dropped 3 bases, with 9 bases sitting between them. CDR3 nucleotides: TGTGCCAGCAGCCGGGCAGGCGAAGAGACCCAGTACTTC. Translated, it gives CASSRAGEETQYF.

This chain uses TRBV3-1 (or the pseudogene TRBV3-2) with TRBJ1-2, with no clear D. CDR3 size: 13 residues. Between the trimmed V and J ends, which lost 3 bases and 3 bases, there was a span of 8 bases. From germline, CDR1 is LGHDT and CDR2 YNNKEL (reference sequence). The chain's CDR3 is CASSQGGYYGYTF. In DNA form, the CDR3 reads TGTGCCAGCAGCCAGGGAGGCTACTATGGCTACACCTTC.

The chain links TRBV2 to TRBJ1-6; D is undetermined. Germline V gene lookup returns CDR1 SNHLY and CDR2 FYNNEI. Trimming removed 5 bases from V and 7 bases from J, with 12 bases in between. The CDR3 length is 14 residues. This CDR3 is CASSKDLRNSPLHF. CDR3 nucleotide sequence: TGTGCCAGCAGTAAGGACCTGAGGAATTCACCCCTCCACTTT.

This chain uses TRBV4-1 with TRBJ1-2; no firm D call. Trimming removed 0 bases at V and 4 bases at J, with 9 bases between. The CDR3 is 14 residues long. The germline CDR1 and CDR2 sequences are MGHRA and YSYEKL. CDR3 amino acids: CASSQDYAIYGYTF. In DNA form, the CDR3 reads TGCGCCAGCAGCCAAGATTACGCTATCTATGGCTACACCTTC.

The V gene is TRBV24-1, the J gene TRBJ1-2; no clear D. The CDR3 length is 15 residues. Per germline, CDR1 KGHDR and CDR2 SFDVKD. V lost 8 bases and J 4 bases, leaving 19 bases between the germline ends. CDR3 nucleotide sequence: TGTGCCACCAATTCTCCCCGGGCGCCGATCTATGGCTACACCTTC. Translation: CATNSPRAPIYGYTF.

The chain has TRBV5-4 and TRBJ1-4; 8 bases agree with TRBD1. The J segment lost 7 bases and the V segment lost 4 bases, leaving 9 bases of the junction unmatched. The CDR3 contains 15 residues. The germline V gene has CDR1 SGHNT and CDR2 YYREEE (reference sequence). The chain's CDR3 is CASSRQGAEGEKLFF. For the CDR3, the DNA is TGTGCCAGCAGCCGTCAGGGGGCGGAGGGTGAAAAACTGTTTTTT.

The J gene is TRBJ1-1, the V gene TRBV5-6; no clear D. This CDR3 has 15 amino acids. Germline V CDR1 and CDR2: SGHDT, YYEEEE. Trimming took off 6 bases at V and 0 bases at J, with 15 bases between the two ends. The CDR3 loop is CASMPAPLMNTEAFF. The CDR3 DNA follows: TGTGCCAGCATGCCGGCTCCGCTCATGAACACTGAAGCTTTCTTT. The entire variable domain, with the rest obtained from reference TRBV5-6 and TRBJ1-1, is as follows: DAGVTQSPTHLIKTRGQQVTLRCSPKSGHDTVSWYQQALGQGPQFIFQYYEEEERQRGNFPDRFSGHQFPNYSSELNVNALLLGDSALYLCASMPAPLMNTEAFFGQGTRLTVV.

This clone was recorded once. This chain links TRBV5-5 with TRBJ1-2, with a tentative D call TRBD1 (6 bases). V gave up 4 bases and J gave up 5 bases, with 15 bases separating them. CDR1 is SGHKS, CDR2 YYEKEE, per germline (reference sequence). The CDR3 has 14 amino acids. For the CDR3, the DNA is TGTGCCAGCAGCCCATCACAGGGAGGATATGGCTACACCTTC. Translated, it gives CASSPSQGGYGYTF.

The V call is TRBV30, the J call TRBJ1-2, with D possibly TRBD1 on 6 matching bases. The CDR3 has 12 amino acids. Germline V CDR1 and CDR2: GTSNPN, SVGIG (reference sequence). The ends were cut back, 8 bases at V and 7 bases at J, with 17 bases in the middle. CDR3 sequence reads: CAGAPQGGGYTF. In nucleotides, the CDR3 is TGTGCCGGGGCGCCACAGGGCGGTGGCTACACCTTC.

The CDR3 region is CASTTGQGEQFF. In DNA form, the CDR3 reads TGTGCCAGCACCACGGGACAGGGTGAGCAGTTCTTC. The J gene is TRBJ2-1, the V gene TRBV12-3 or TRBV12-4; 9 nucleotides match TRBD1. The J segment lost 9 bases and the V segment lost 7 bases, leaving 4 bases of the junction unmatched. This CDR3 region has 12 residues.

V and J are TRBV20-1 and TRBJ2-7; possible D gene TRBD1, 5 bases. This CDR3 has 10 residues. V lost 5 bases, J lost 5 bases, and 7 bases lay in between. The germline gives CDR1 DFQATT, CDR2 SNEGSKA (reference sequence). CDR3 nucleotides: TGCAGTGCTGAACAGGACGAGCAGTACTTC. Its protein is CSAEQDEQYF.

The chain is built from TRBV6-6 and TRBJ1-1; 7 bases are shared with TRBD1. Trimming cost V 4 bases and J 1 base; bases outside gene matches: 3. CDR1 and CDR2 (germline): MNHNY, SVGAGI (reference sequence). The CDR3 loop spans 14 amino acids. CDR3 loop: CASSFHRGNTEAFF. Here the CDR3 DNA reads TGTGCCAGCAGTTTCCACAGGGGGAACACTGAAGCTTTCTTT.

The chain links TRBV6-5 to TRBJ1-1, with 11 bases aligning to TRBD1. With 6 bases clipped from V and 11 bases from J, the junction kept 2 bases outside the gene matches. This CDR3 has 11 amino acids. Looked up from germline, CDR1 is MNHEY and CDR2 is SVGAGI. CDR3 residues: CASRGQGAAFF. CDR3 sequence (DNA): TGTGCCAGCAGAGGACAGGGGGCGGCTTTCTTT.

The chain is built from TRBV18 and TRBJ1-4; D possibly corresponds to TRBD1 (5 bases). This CDR3 spans 15 amino acids. Germline CDR1 KGHSH, CDR2 LQKENI. The V end lost 5 bases, the J end lost 5 bases, and 15 bases lay between the germline ends. CDR3 loop: CASSSGTERNEKLFF. The CDR3 nucleotides are TGTGCCAGCTCATCAGGGACGGAGAGGAATGAAAAACTGTTTTTT. Based on the CDR3 plus reference TRBV18 and TRBJ1-4, the full variable domain is NAGVMQNPRHLVRRRGQEARLRCSPMKGHSHVYWYRQLPEEGLKFMVYLQKENIIDESGMPKERFSAEFPKEGPSILRIQQVVRGDSAAYFCASSSGTERNEKLFFGSGTQLSVL.

The V call is TRBV5-6, the J call TRBJ2-5; 7 bases map to TRBD2. Germline lookup yields CDR1 SGHDT and CDR2 YYEEEE. V shed 0 bases, J shed 4 bases, and the junction held 3 bases outside the gene matches. CDR3 length: 14 amino acids. The CDR3 sequence: CASSLVASGETQYF. The CDR3 coding sequence is TGTGCCAGCAGCTTGGTTGCTAGCGGAGAGACCCAGTACTTC.

The gene calls are TRBV2 and TRBJ2-5; D might be TRBD1 (6 bases). The CDR3 has 15 residues. V lost 4 bases and J 5 bases, leaving 17 bases between the germline ends. The germline gives CDR1 SNHLY, CDR2 FYNNEI. CDR3 sequence reads: CASSVWNRVTETQYF. The CDR3 bases are TGTGCCAGCAGTGTTTGGAACAGGGTGACCGAGACCCAGTACTTC.

This clone was seen at least ten times. The J gene is TRBJ1-3, the V gene TRBV18, with 8 positions matching TRBD1. Germline CDR1 KGHSH, CDR2 LQKENI. With V trimmed by 2 bases and J by 2 bases, 5 bases remained unmatched. The CDR3 extends over 16 amino acids. The CDR3 region is CASSPTAQGAGNTIYF. For the CDR3, the DNA is TGTGCCAGCTCACCAACCGCACAGGGGGCTGGAAACACCATATATTTT.

This clone has only a few counts. The chain has TRBV7-9 and TRBJ1-3; D not resolved. V was pared by 5 bases and J by 4 bases, with 12 bases between. The CDR3 runs to 14 residues. Looked up from germline, CDR1 is SEHNR and CDR2 is FQNEAQ (reference sequence). CDR3 sequence (DNA): TGTGCCAGCAGCCCCGCCATTGGCGGAAACACCATATATTTT. This encodes CASSPAIGGNTIYF.

V usage is TRBV3-1 (or the pseudogene TRBV3-2) and J usage is TRBJ2-7; perhaps TRBD1 as D (5 bases). Trimming took off 4 bases at V and 1 base at J, with 8 bases between the two ends. CDR1 and CDR2 from the germline V gene are LGHDT and YNNKEL (reference sequence). The CDR3 extends over 13 amino acids. The CDR3 reads CASSLRASYEQYF. The CDR3 DNA reads TGTGCCAGCAGCCTCAGGGCTTCCTACGAGCAGTACTTC.

The chain is built from TRBV6-5 and TRBJ2-7; D uncertain. CDR3 length: 12 amino acids. Trimming pared 7 bases from V and 2 bases from J, leaving 9 bases between. Germline CDR1 and CDR2: MNHEY and SVGAGI. In nucleotides, the CDR3 is TGTGCCAGCACCTCAGATACCTACGAGCAGTACTTC. It specifies CASTSDTYEQYF.